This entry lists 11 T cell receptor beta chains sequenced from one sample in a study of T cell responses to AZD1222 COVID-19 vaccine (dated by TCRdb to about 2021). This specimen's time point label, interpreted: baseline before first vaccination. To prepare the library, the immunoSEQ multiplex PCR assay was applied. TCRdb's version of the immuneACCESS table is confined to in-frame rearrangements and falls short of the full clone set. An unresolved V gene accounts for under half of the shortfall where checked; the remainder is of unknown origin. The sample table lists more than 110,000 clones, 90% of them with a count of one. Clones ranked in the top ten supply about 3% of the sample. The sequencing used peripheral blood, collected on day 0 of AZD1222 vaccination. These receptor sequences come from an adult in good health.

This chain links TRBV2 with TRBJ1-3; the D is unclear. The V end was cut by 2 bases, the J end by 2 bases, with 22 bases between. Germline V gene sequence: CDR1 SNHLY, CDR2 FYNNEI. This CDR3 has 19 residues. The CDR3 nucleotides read TGTGCCAGCAGTGAAATTTTCTCCGGCGTCCGACTCACTGGAAACACCATATATTTT. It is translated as CASSEIFSGVRLTGNTIYF.

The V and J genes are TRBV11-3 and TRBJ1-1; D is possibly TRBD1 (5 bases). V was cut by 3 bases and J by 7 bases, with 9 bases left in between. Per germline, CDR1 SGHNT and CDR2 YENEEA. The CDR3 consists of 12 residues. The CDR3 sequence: CASSLEQGEAFF. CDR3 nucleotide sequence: TGTGCCAGCAGCTTGGAGCAGGGTGAAGCTTTCTTT.

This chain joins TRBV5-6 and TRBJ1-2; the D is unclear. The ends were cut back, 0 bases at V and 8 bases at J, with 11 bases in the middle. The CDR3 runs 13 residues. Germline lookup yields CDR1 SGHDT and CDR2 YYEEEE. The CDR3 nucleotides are TGTGCCAGCAGCTTGGCCGCAGGAGGCGGCTACACCTTC. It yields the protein CASSLAAGGGYTF.

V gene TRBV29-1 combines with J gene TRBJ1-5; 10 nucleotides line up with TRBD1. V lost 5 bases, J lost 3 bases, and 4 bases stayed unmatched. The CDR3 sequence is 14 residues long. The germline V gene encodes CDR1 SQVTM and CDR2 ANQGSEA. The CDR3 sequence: CSVSTGGDNQPQHF. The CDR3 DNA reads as TGCAGCGTTTCGACAGGGGGCGACAATCAGCCCCAGCATTTT.

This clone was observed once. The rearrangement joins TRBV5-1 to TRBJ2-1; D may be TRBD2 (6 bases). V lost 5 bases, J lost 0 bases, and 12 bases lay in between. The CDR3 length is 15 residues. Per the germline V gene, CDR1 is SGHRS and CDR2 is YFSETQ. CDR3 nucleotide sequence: TGCGCCAGCAGGAGAGACGGGAGCTCCTACAATGAGCAGTTCTTC. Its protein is CASRRDGSSYNEQFF.

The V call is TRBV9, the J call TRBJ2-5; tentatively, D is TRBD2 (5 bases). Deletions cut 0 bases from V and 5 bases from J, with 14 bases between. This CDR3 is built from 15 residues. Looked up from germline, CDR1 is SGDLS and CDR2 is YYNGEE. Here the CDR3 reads CASSVAENQRETQYF. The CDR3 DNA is TGTGCCAGCAGCGTAGCGGAAAACCAGCGGGAGACCCAGTACTTC.

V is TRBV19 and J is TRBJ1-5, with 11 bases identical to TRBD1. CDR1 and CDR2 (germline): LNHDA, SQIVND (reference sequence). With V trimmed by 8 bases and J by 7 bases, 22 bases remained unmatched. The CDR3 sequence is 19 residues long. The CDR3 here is CASRDRWTGGLRGIQPQHF. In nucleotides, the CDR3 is TGTGCCAGTCGAGACCGATGGACAGGGGGCCTCAGGGGTATCCAGCCCCAGCATTTT.

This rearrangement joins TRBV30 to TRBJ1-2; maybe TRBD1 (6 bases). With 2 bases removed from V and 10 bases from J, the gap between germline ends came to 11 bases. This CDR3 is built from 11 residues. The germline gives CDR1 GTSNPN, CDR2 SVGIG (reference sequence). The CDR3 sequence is CAWSNREDYTF. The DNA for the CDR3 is TGTGCCTGGAGTAACAGGGAGGACTACACCTTC.

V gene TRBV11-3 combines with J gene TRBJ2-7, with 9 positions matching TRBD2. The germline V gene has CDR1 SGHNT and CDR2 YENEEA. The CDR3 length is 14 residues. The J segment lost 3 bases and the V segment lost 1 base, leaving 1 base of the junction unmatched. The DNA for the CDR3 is TGTGCCAGCAGCTTAGCTAGCGGGGACTACGAGCAGTACTTC. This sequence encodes CASSLASGDYEQYF.

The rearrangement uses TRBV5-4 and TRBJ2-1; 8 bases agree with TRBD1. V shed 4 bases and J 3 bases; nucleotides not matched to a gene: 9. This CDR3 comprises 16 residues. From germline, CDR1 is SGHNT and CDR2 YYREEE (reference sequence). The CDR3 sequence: CASSPPRTGNYNEQFF. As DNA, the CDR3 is TGTGCCAGCAGCCCGCCGCGGACAGGGAACTACAATGAGCAGTTCTTC.

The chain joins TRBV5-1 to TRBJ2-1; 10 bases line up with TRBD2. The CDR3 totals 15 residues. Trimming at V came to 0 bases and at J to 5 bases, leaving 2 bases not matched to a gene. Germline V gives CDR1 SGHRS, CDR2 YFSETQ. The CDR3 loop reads CASSLGTSGNNEQFF. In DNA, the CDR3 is TGCGCCAGCAGCTTGGGGACTAGCGGAAACAATGAGCAGTTCTTC. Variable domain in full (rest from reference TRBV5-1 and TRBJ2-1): KAGVTQTPRYLIKTRGQQVTLSCSPISGHRSVSWYQQTPGQGLQFLFEYFSETQRNKGNFPGRFSGRQFSNSRSEMNVSTLELGDSALYLCASSLGTSGNNEQFFGPGTRLTVL.